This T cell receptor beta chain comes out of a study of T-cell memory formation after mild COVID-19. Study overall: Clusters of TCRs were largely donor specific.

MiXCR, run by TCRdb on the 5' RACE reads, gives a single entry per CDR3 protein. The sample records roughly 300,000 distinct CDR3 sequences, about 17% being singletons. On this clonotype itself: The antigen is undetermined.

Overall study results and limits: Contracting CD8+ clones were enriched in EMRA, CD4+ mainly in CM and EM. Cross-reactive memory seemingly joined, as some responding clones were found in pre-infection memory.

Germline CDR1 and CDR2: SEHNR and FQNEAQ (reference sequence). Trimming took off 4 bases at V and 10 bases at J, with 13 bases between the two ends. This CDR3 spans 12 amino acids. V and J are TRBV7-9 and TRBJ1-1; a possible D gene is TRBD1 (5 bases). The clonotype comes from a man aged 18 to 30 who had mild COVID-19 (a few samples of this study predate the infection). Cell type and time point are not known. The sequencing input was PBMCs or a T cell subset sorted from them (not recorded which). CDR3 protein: CASSSPRVVAFF. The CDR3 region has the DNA TGTGCCAGCAGCTCCCCCAGGGTTGTAGCTTTCTTT.